A selection of T cell receptor beta chains follows, all from one sample in a study of human T cells and chemical hapten exposure. TCRdb ran MiXCR on the RACE reads and lists one entry per CDR3 protein. The sample has some 45,000 distinct CDR3 sequences, around 9.3% seen once; the top ten hold approximately 15%. This specimen consisted of whole blood, obtained in connection with sensitization to the hapten diphenylcyclopropenone (DPC). These receptors all come from a woman aged 40 to 50 with alopecia areata. Some clones in this sample may be carry-over from other donors' samples. The CDR3 runs from the conserved cysteine through the conserved F or W. D genes are given only for firm matches. Clone size is given for some rows only: seen once, a few or many times, or a class if the clone is expanded.

clone size,V gene,J gene,D gene,CDR3 DNA,CDR3 protein
many,TRBV11-2,TRBJ2-7,.,TGTGCCAGCAGCTTCGGGACCGAGAAATACGAGCAGTACTTC,CASSFGTEKYEQYF
.,TRBV20-1,TRBJ2-3,.,TGCAGTGCTAGAGGGGCCTATGGGATTACTAGCACAGATACGCAGTATTTT,CSARGAYGITSTDTQYF
.,TRBV4-3,TRBJ2-2,.,TGCGCCAGCACGAGGGGGAGGGCGTCGGACACCGGGGAGCTGTTTTTT,CASTRGRASDTGELFF
many,TRBV27,TRBJ2-3,.,TGTGCCAGCAGTCCCGCCCTTCGGGTCGCGAGGAACCCCACAGATACGCAGTATTTT,CASSPALRVARNPTDTQYF
few,TRBV11-2,TRBJ1-1,.,TGTGCCAGCAGCTTAGTTCGGGGATTGAACACTGAAGCTTTCTTT,CASSLVRGLNTEAFF
few,TRBV4-1,TRBJ1-4,.,TGCGCCAGCAGCCAAGATCCGCAGGCGGGAGCTAATGAAAAACTGTTTTTT,CASSQDPQAGANEKLFF
many,TRBV6-2/TRBV6-3,TRBJ2-3,.,TGTGCCAGCCGCCGGGACCTAAAGTCGGATACGCAGTATTTT,CASRRDLKSDTQYF
many,TRBV20-1,TRBJ2-5,.,TGCAGTGCTAGAGAGGCTAGCTGGGGAAGGAGTGAGACCCAGTACTTC,CSAREASWGRSETQYF
.,TRBV29-1,TRBJ2-7,.,TGCAGCGTTGAAAAGTCCGACTACGAGCAGTACTTC,CSVEKSDYEQYF
few,TRBV3-1,TRBJ2-1,TRBD1,TGTGCCAGCAGCCAGGTCCAGGGGGCAGGCGAGCAGTTCTTC,CASSQVQGAGEQFF
many,TRBV12-3/TRBV12-4,TRBJ2-7,.,TGTGCCAGCAGTTTAACGCGGACGAACGAGCAGTACTTC,CASSLTRTNEQYF
many,TRBV18,TRBJ2-2,.,TGTGCCAGCTCACCTGGCGGGCGGAGCACCGGGGAGCTGTTTTTT,CASSPGGRSTGELFF
many,TRBV28,TRBJ1-5,.,TGTGCCAGCAGTCCAAGGGTTGGGAGTCAGCCCCAGCATTTT,CASSPRVGSQPQHF
few,TRBV27,TRBJ1-2,.,TGTGCCAGCAGCCCCGGTTACCGCTATGGCTACACCTTC,CASSPGYRYGYTF
.,TRBV4-1,TRBJ2-1,.,TGCGCCAGCAGCCCCGGACTCCTTCGGCAAGAGCAGTTCTTC,CASSPGLLRQEQFF
many,TRBV6-1,TRBJ2-7,TRBD1,TGTGCCAGCAGTGGATGGAACCGGGACAGACAACACCCCTACGAGCAGTACTTC,CASSGWNRDRQHPYEQYF
many,TRBV5-4,TRBJ2-3,TRBD2,TGTGCCAGCAGCTTTAGCGGGGGGCAGGCAGATACGCAGTATTTT,CASSFSGGQADTQYF
many,TRBV3-1,TRBJ2-5,.,TGTGCCAGCAGCTGGGGGGATAAACGGGACTTC,CASSWGDKRDF
many,TRBV4-2,TRBJ1-3,.,TGTGCCAGCAGCCAAGAACGGGGGGTAACTGGAAACACCATATATTTT,CASSQERGVTGNTIYF
many,TRBV6-2/TRBV6-3,TRBJ2-5,TRBD2,TGTGCCAGCACCCGGGACTACCAAATGGAGGAGACCCAGTACTTC,CASTRDYQMEETQYF
many,TRBV3-1,TRBJ2-3,.,TGTGCCAGCAGCCAGGGGGCAGGGGCGGCAGATACGCAGTATTTT,CASSQGAGAADTQYF
few,TRBV6-5,TRBJ1-4,.,TGTGCCAGCAGTTACTCCGGGGGCCTTGAAAAACTGTTTTTT,CASSYSGGLEKLFF
.,TRBV27,TRBJ2-7,TRBD1,TGTGCCAGCAGGCCTGGGTTCACAGGGGATCGCTCCTACGAGCAGTACTTC,CASRPGFTGDRSYEQYF
.,TRBV10-3,TRBJ1-1,.,TGTGCCATCAGCGTTACACAGAACACTGAAGCTTTCTTT,CAISVTQNTEAFF
few,TRBV5-5,TRBJ2-2,TRBD1,TGTGCCAGCAGCCCCGGGACAGTGAACACCGGGGAGCTGTTTTTT,CASSPGTVNTGELFF
many,TRBV30,TRBJ1-5,.,TGTGCCTGGAGTGTATCGGACTATAGCAATCAGCCCCAGCATTTT,CAWSVSDYSNQPQHF
many,TRBV30,TRBJ2-1,.,TGTGCCTGGACCAAACGGGGTCTCTACAATGAGCAGTTCTTC,CAWTKRGLYNEQFF
many,TRBV7-8,TRBJ2-5,.,TGTGCCAGCAGCAGGGTCGGAGAGACCCAGTACTTC,CASSRVGETQYF
many,TRBV2,TRBJ1-1,.,TGTGCCAGCAGTGCAGGGCCCGATGAAGCTTTCTTT,CASSAGPDEAFF
.,TRBV20-1,TRBJ2-1,.,TGCAGTGCTAGAGCCCTGTACAATGAGCAGTTCTTC,CSARALYNEQFF
many,TRBV12-3/TRBV12-4,TRBJ1-2,.,TGTGCCAGCAGCCGGGGACACCTCGGCTACACCTTC,CASSRGHLGYTF
.,TRBV20-1,TRBJ2-3,.,TGCAGTGCGAACCCCATTGATTCCACAGATACGCAGTATTTT,CSANPIDSTDTQYF
many,TRBV2,TRBJ2-5,TRBD2,TGTGCCAGCAGGAGGACTAGCGGGGGAGAGACCCAGTACTTC,CASRRTSGGETQYF
many,TRBV6-6,TRBJ1-1,.,TGTGCCAGCAGTTATAAGGCTCTGAACACTGAAGCTTTCTTT,CASSYKALNTEAFF
many,TRBV18,TRBJ1-5,.,TGTGCCAGCTCACCTCTCGACCTTTCCGGGGGGCGGCGGGCGCGACAGCCCCAGCATTTT,CASSPLDLSGGRRARQPQHF
.,TRBV4-1,TRBJ2-5,.,TGCGCCAGCAGCCAAGGCGGGGCGTGGGAGACCCAGTACTTC,CASSQGGAWETQYF
many,TRBV7-9,TRBJ2-1,.,TGTGCCAGCAGCTTAAAACCCCATGAGCAGTTCTTC,CASSLKPHEQFF
many,TRBV6-4,TRBJ1-1,.,TGTGCCAGCAGTGAACGGGGGCTAGAGAACACTGAAGCTTTCTTT,CASSERGLENTEAFF
many,TRBV2,TRBJ2-7,TRBD2,TGTGCCAGCAAAGCGGGGGCGTTCTACGAGCAGTACTTC,CASKAGAFYEQYF
many,TRBV6-2/TRBV6-3,TRBJ2-2,.,TGTGCCAGCAGTTGGACGTTCACCGGGGAGCTGTTTTTT,CASSWTFTGELFF
many,TRBV20-1,TRBJ2-1,TRBD2,TGCAGTGCTAGAGATCTCAGGGGACTAGTTTCCGATGAGCAGTTCTTC,CSARDLRGLVSDEQFF
few,TRBV29-1,TRBJ2-5,.,TGCAGCGTTGAAGGAAGCAACAGGGCGAAAGGGACCCAGTACTTC,CSVEGSNRAKGTQYF
many,TRBV20-1,TRBJ1-6,.,TGCAGTGCTCGTGGGGGGGGAAGTCTAACCCTTAATTCACCCCTCCACTTT,CSARGGGSLTLNSPLHF
.,TRBV29-1,TRBJ2-2,TRBD1,TGCAGCGTTGAAGATCCTACCAGGGGGATCGCCGGGGAGCTGTTTTTT,CSVEDPTRGIAGELFF
few,TRBV11-1,TRBJ1-1,.,TGTGCCAGCAGCACCCACGAGATGGGTATTGAAGCTTTCTTT,CASSTHEMGIEAFF
few,TRBV20-1,TRBJ1-4,.,TGCACTGTTAACGGGGGAGGCGAAAAACTGTTTTTT,CTVNGGGEKLFF
.,TRBV7-2,TRBJ2-1,TRBD2,TGTGCCAGCAGCTGGCCCCGGGCTAGCGGGGGCGATGAGCAGTTCTTC,CASSWPRASGGDEQFF
many,TRBV28,TRBJ1-6,TRBD1,TGTGCCAGCCGCAACCTTCGGGGACAGAGTTATAATTCACCCCTCCACTTT,CASRNLRGQSYNSPLHF
few,TRBV9,TRBJ1-6,.,TGTGCCAGCAGCGTCCAGGGTACCTATAATTCACCCCTCCACTTT,CASSVQGTYNSPLHF
many,TRBV12-3/TRBV12-4,TRBJ1-5,.,TGTGCCAGCAGTTTAGCCGGGGTTGGCAATCAGCCCCAGCATTTT,CASSLAGVGNQPQHF
many,TRBV29-1,TRBJ2-5,.,TGCAGCGCCGGGACACTTCAAGAGACCCAGTACTTC,CSAGTLQETQYF
.,TRBV28,TRBJ2-5,.,TGTGCCAGCAGTTTATTGGGCACCCAAGAGACCCAGTACTTC,CASSLLGTQETQYF
many,TRBV7-6,TRBJ2-3,.,TGTGCCAGCAGCTGGACTAGGGACACCCCCAGCTACAGCACAGATACGCAGTATTTT,CASSWTRDTPSYSTDTQYF